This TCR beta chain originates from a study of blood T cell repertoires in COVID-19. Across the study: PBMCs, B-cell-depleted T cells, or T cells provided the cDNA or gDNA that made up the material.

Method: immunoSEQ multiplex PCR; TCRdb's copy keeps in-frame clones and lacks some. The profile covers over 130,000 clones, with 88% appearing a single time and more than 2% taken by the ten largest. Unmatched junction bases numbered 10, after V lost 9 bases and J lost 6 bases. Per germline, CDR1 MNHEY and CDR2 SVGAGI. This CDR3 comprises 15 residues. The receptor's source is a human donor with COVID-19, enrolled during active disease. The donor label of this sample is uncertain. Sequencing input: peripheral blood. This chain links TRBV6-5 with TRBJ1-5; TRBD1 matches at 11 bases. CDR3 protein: CASGDGQGAFQPQHF. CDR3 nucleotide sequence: TGTGCCAGTGGAGACGGACAGGGGGCATTTCAGCCCCAGCATTTT.